This TCR beta chain was documented in a study of T cell responses to AZD1222 COVID-19 vaccine. TCRdb's table, derived via immunoSEQ multiplex PCR, lists solely in-frame clones and lacks some. The repertoire consists of about 140,000 clones, with around 90% occurring once and the leading ten covering about 3.5%. Germline values: CDR1 SGHNT, CDR2 YYREEE (reference sequence). The V and J ends lost 4 bases and 5 bases, in that order; junction bases with no gene match: 7. The CDR3 totals 14 residues. This receptor was identified in an adult in good health. The chain recombines TRBV5-4 with TRBJ2-7, with TRBD1 identical over 9 bases. Sequencing was performed on peripheral blood, taken on day 0 of AZD1222 vaccination. The CDR3 is CASSHRQGVHEQYF. The CDR3 DNA sequence: TGTGCCAGCAGCCATAGACAGGGGGTCCACGAGCAGTACTTC.